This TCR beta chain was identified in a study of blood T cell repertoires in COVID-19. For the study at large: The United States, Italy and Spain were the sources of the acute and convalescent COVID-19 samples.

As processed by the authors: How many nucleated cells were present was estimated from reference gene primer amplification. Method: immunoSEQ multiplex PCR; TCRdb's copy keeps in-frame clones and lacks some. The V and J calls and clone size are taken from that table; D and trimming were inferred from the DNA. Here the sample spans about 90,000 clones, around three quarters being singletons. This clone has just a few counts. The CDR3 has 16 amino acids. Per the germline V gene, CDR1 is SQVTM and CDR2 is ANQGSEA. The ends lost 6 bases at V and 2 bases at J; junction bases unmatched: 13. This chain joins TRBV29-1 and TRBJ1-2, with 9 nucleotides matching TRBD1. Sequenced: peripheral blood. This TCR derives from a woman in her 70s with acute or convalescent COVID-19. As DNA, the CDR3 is TGCAGCGTCGCCGGGACAGGGAGTAGAGAAAACTATGGCTACACCTTC. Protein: CSVAGTGSRENYGYTF.